Given below is one T cell receptor (beta chain) in context. Germline V CDR1 and CDR2: SQVTM, ANQGSEA. The CDR3 extends over 12 amino acids. The ends were cut back, 7 bases at V and 4 bases at J, with 11 bases in the middle. After thawing and overnight rest, PBMC were stained with GMM-loaded CD1B tetramer, viability dye and anti-CD3 for sorting. CD1B tetramers were loaded with Rhodococcus equi-derived C32 glucose monomycolate. CD14-expressing monocytes were removed from PBMC before cryopreservation and sorting. This entry belongs to a study of T cells in tuberculosis. Sequencing of TCR-alpha and TCR-beta chains was unpaired. Profiling relied on immunoSEQ multiplex PCR, and the TCRdb table lists in-frame clones only, not all of them. Seen here are around 50,000 clones, 88% observed once, and the top ten hold 21%. The study, taken as a whole, reports: T cells binding CD1B-GMM tetramer weakly possibly escaped the sort.

The sequence came from an adult woman with latent tuberculosis. This rearrangement joins TRBV29-1 to TRBJ1-3; TRBD1 might be the D (5 bases). Sample: CD1b-GMM tetramer-negative cells sorted from PBMCs. CDR3 bases: TGCAGCGGGAGGGACCGCGGAAACACCATATATTTT. Protein sequence: CSGRDRGNTIYF.